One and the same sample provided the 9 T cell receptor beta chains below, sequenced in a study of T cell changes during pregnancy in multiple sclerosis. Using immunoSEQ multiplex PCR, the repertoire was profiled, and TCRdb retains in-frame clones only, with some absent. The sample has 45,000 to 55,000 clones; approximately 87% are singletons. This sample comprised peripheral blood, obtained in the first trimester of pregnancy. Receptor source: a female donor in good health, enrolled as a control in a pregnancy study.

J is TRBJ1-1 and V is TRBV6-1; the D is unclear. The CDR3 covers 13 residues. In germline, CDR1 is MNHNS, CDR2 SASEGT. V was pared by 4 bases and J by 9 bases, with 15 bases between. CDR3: CASSVVTTTQAFF. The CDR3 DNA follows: TGTGCCAGCAGTGTAGTTACGACAACCCAAGCTTTCTTT.

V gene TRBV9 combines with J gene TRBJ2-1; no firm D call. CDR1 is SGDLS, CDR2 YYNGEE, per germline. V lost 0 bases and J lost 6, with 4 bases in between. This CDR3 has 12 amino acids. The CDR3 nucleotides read TGTGCCAGCAGCGTAGCCGGCAATGAGCAGTTCTTC. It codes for CASSVAGNEQFF.

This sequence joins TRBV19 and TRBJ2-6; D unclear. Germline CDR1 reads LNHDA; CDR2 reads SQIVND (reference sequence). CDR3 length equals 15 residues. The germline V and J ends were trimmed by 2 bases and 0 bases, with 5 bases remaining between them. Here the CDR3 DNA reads TGTGCCAGTAGTATAATGGCCTCTGGGGCCAACGTCCTGACTTTC. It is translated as CASSIMASGANVLTF.

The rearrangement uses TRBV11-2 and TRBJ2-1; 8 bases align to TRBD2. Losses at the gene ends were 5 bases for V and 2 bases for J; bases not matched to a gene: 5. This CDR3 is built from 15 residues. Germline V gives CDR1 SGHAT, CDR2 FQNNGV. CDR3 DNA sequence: TGTGCCAGCAGCCCGGAAGCGGGAGCCTACAATGAGCAGTTCTTC. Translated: CASSPEAGAYNEQFF.

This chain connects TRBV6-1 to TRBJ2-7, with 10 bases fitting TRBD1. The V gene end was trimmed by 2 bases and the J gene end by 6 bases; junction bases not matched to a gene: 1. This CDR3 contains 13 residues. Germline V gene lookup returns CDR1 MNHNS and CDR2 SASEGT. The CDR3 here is CASSEWTGGEQYF. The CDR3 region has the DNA TGTGCCAGCAGTGAATGGACAGGGGGCGAGCAGTACTTC.

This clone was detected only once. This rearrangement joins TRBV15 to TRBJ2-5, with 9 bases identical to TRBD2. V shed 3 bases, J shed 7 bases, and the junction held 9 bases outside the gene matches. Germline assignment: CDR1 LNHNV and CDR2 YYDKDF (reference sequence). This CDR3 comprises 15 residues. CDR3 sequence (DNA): TGTGCCACCAGCAGGATTAGCGGGAGATCTGCGACCCAGTACTTC. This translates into CATSRISGRSATQYF.

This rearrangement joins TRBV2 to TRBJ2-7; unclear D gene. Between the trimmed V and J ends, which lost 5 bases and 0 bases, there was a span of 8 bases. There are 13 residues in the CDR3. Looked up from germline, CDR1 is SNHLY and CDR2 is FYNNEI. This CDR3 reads CASSKQYSYEQYF. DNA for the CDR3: TGTGCCAGCAGTAAACAGTACTCCTACGAGCAGTACTTC.

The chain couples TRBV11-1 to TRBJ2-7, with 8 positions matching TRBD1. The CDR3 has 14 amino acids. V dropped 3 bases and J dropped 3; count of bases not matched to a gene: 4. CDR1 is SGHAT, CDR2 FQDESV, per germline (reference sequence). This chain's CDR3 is CASSFGTGDYEQYF. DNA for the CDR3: TGTGCCAGCAGCTTTGGGACAGGAGACTACGAGCAGTACTTC.

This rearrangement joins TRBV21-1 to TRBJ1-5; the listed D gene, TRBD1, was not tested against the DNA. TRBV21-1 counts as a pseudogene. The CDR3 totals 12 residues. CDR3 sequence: CASTGSNQPQHF. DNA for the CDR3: TGTGCCAGCACAGGGAGCAATCAGCCCCAGCATTTT.